This entry concerns a single T cell receptor (beta chain). The length of the CDR3 is 14 residues. With 6 bases removed from V and 3 bases from J, the gap between germline ends came to 14 bases. Germline V gene sequence: CDR1 SGHRS, CDR2 YFSETQ. This sample is part of a study of shared clonotypes between healthy human individuals. TCRdb's copy holds only in-frame clones and misses some; the assay was immunoSEQ multiplex PCR. The repertoire has approximately 1,500,000 clones, approximately 96% of them found once; the top ten carry about 1%. Sequencing used naive CD4+ T cells sorted from blood. Indicated subset: CD45RA+ positively selected. The source is a young man in good health. The J gene is TRBJ2-3, the V gene TRBV5-1; the D gene could be TRBD1 or TRBD2 (6 bases each). The CDR3 DNA is TGCGCCAGCATGGGGGGCGCCAAGACAGATACGCAGTATTTT. Translation gives CASMGGAKTDTQYF.